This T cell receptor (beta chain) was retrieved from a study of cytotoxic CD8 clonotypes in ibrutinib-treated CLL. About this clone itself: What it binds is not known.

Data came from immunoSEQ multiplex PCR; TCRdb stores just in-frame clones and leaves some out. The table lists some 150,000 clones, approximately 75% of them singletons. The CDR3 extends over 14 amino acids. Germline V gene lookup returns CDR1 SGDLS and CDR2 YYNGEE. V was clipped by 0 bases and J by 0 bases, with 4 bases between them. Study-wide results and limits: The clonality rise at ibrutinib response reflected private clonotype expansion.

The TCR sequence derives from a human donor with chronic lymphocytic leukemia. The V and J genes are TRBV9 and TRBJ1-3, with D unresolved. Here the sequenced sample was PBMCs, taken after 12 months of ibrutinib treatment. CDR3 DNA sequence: TGTGCCAGCAGCGTAGTAAGCTCTGGAAACACCATATATTTT. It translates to CASSVVSSGNTIYF.